This TCR beta chain was sequenced for a study of cytomegalovirus exposure and HLA in healthy donors. Study outcomes and limitations: TCR beta V- and J-gene trimming was later associated with a missense DCLRE1C variant. Using a false discovery rate of 0.05, a later analysis showed that 16,951 TCR beta sequences were associated with HLA alleles. According to the study, 150 to 200 TCR beta chains were cytomegalovirus-associated.

Deletions cut 0 bases from V and 0 bases from J, with 6 bases between. This CDR3 contains 15 residues. In germline, CDR1 is SGHTA, CDR2 FQGTGA. As to this clone: The antigen remains undetermined. The sample carries other DNA sequences with the same CDR3.

With 60 Vbeta and 13 Jbeta primers, the PCR was carried out. Clones were sequenced by immunoSEQ multiplex PCR, and TCRdb holds only the in-frame ones, with some missing. The sample carries 250,000 to 350,000 clones, 75% to 90% recorded once. The sample comprised PBMCs. The chain has TRBV7-3 and TRBJ2-1; a possible D gene is TRBD2 (5 bases). The sequence was obtained from a man aged 35 to 55 in good health and CMV-seropositive. CDR3 sequence reads: CASSLTGSSYNEQFF. The CDR3 DNA sequence: TGTGCCAGCAGCTTAACTGGGAGCTCCTACAATGAGCAGTTCTTC.